This T cell receptor beta chain was retrieved from a study of cytomegalovirus exposure and HLA in healthy donors. This clone was recorded only once. With 60 Vbeta and 13 Jbeta primers, the PCR was carried out. TCRdb's copy holds only in-frame clones and misses some; the assay was immunoSEQ multiplex PCR. Here the sample spans 74,000 or so clones, 70% to 80% being singletons. The J segment lost 1 base and the V segment lost 3 bases, leaving 4 bases of the junction unmatched. CDR3 length: 15 residues. Per the germline V gene, CDR1 is SGHDT and CDR2 is YYEEEE. Sequencing was done on a sample of PBMCs. This TCR derives from a man between 50 and 59 years old in good health and CMV-seropositive. The J gene is TRBJ1-1, the V gene TRBV5-6; TRBD1 matches 9 bases. CDR3 coding DNA: TGTGCCAGCAGCTGGGGGACAGGGACGAACACTGAAGCTTTCTTT. It is translated as CASSWGTGTNTEAFF.